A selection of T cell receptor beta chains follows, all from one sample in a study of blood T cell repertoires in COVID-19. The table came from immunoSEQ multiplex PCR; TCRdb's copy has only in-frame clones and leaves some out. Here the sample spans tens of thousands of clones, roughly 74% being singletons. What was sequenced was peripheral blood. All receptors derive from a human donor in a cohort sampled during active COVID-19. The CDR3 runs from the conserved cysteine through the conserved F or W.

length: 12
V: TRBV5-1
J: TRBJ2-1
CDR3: CASSFGGREQFF

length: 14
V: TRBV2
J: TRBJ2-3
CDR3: CASGPGALTDTQYF

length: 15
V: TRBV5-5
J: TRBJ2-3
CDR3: CASSLDIRLTDTQYF

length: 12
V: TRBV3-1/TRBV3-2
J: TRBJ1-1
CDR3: CASGTPDTEAFF

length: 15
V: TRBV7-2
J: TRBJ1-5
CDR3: CASSLGPWANQPQHF

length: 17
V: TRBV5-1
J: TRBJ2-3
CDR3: CASSLRVAGGPTDTQYF

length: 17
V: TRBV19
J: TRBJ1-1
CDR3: CASSIVVSRRSDTEAFF

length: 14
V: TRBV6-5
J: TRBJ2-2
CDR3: CASKTSGNTGELFF

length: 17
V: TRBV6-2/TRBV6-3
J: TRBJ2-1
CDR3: CASSQRLAGVSYNEQFF

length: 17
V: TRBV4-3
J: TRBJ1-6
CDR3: CASSQDPHSSYNSPLHF

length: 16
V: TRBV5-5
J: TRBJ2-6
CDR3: CASSLTQGFWANVLTF

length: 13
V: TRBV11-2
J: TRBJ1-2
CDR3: CASSRRTGYGYTF

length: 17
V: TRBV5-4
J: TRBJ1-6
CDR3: CASSLGHRDSYNSPLHF

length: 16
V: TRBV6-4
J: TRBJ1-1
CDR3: CASSVNEGLGTTEAFF

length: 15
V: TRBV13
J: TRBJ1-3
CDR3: CASRLQGGGGNTIYF

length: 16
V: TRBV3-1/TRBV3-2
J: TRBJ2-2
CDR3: CASSQGGGRGTGELFF

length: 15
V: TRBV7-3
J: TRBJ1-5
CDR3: CASSIPGQGYQPQHF

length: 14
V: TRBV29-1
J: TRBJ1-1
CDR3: CSVEHQGLNTEAFF

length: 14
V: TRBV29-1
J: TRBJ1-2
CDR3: CSVEDQGAIHGYTF

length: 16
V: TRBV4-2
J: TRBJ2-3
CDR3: CASSQELAGITDTQYF